The 22 T cell receptor beta chains listed next were all sequenced from one sample in a study of neurological immune-mediated disorders. Documented time point: longitudinal time-point 3. Using its own MiXCR run on the 5' RACE reads, TCRdb lists one record per CDR3 protein. This sample has 93,000 or so distinct CDR3 sequences, with under 14% found just once. Source material: PBMCs. These TCRs come from a female donor with HTLV-1-associated myelopathy (HAM/TSP).

This clonotype was detected ten times or more. This chain links TRBV20-1 with TRBJ2-2, with 8 positions matching TRBD2. Losses at the gene ends were 4 bases for V and 1 base for J; bases not matched to a gene: 5. This CDR3 comprises 15 residues. From germline, CDR1 is DFQATT and CDR2 SNEGSKA (reference sequence). CDR3 in DNA: TGCAGTGCTATACGCGGGGGGATGAACACCGGGGAGCTGTTTTTT. Translation gives CSAIRGGMNTGELFF.

This clonotype has only a few counts. V gene TRBV12-3 or TRBV12-4 combines with J gene TRBJ2-1; D might be TRBD1 or TRBD2, each matching 5 bases. Trimming removed 3 bases at V and 0 bases at J, with 12 bases between. This CDR3 is built from 16 residues. CDR3 amino acids: CASSFRRGRSYNEQFF. CDR3 nucleotides: TGTGCCAGCAGTTTTCGTCGGGGACGCTCCTACAATGAGCAGTTCTTC.

On this clonotype: A much larger clone differs by one base, so this may be a read error. The rearrangement links TRBV12-3 or TRBV12-4 to TRBJ2-3; maybe TRBD2 (6 bases). V was cut by 10 bases and J by 4 bases, with 27 bases left in between. CDR3 size: 17 residues. CDR3 bases: TGTGCCAACACCCCAAAAGGTTCGATAGCGGCCCCAGATACGCAGTATTTT. It codes for CANTPKGSIAAPDTQYF.

This clonotype was counted ten times or more. This chain joins TRBV7-9 and TRBJ2-1; 9 nucleotides match TRBD1. Trimming removed 6 bases from V and 0 bases from J; junction bases left unmatched: 6. Germline CDR1 reads SEHNR; CDR2 reads FQNEAQ (reference sequence). The length of the CDR3 is 16 residues. The CDR3 bases are TGTGCCAGCAGTTACGGACAGGGGAGCTCCTACAATGAGCAGTTCTTC. It is translated as CASSYGQGSSYNEQFF.

Ten or more counts support this clonotype. The chain couples TRBV5-1 to TRBJ2-3; weak D call: TRBD2 (6 bases). This CDR3 spans 15 amino acids. Germline CDR1 reads SGHRS; CDR2 reads YFSETQ. The V end was cut by 7 bases, the J end by 0 bases, with 15 bases between. CDR3 coding DNA: TGCGCCAGCGGGACCGGGACTTCTAGCACAGATACGCAGTATTTT. Encoded protein: CASGTGTSSTDTQYF.

This clonotype occurred many times. The V and J genes are TRBV7-2 and TRBJ1-2; a possible D gene is TRBD1 (6 bases). CDR3 length: 14 residues. V gave up 11 bases and J gave up 3 bases, with 19 bases separating them. Germline V lookup: CDR1 SGHTA, CDR2 FQGNSA. For the CDR3, the DNA is TGTGCCTGCAACGGTGGACAGCTCTACTATGGCTACACCTTC. The encoded protein is CACNGGQLYYGYTF. The full variable domain, rest sourced from reference TRBV7-2 and TRBJ1-2, is GAGVSQSPSNKVTEKGKDVELRCDPISGHTALYWYRQSLGQGLEFLIYFQGNSAPDKSGLPSDRFSAERTGGSVSTLTIQRTQQEDSAVYLCACNGGQLYYGYTFGSGTRLTVV.

This clonotype was observed many times. The V and J genes are TRBV20-1 and TRBJ2-2, with D tentatively TRBD2 (6 bases). The length of the CDR3 is 16 residues. Germline CDR1 DFQATT, CDR2 SNEGSKA (reference sequence). V was clipped by 6 bases and J by 0 bases, with 17 bases between them. The CDR3 coding sequence is TGCAGTGCAGAGTGGATGGGCGGGGCGAACACCGGGGAGCTGTTTTTT. It is translated as CSAEWMGGANTGELFF.

This clonotype was seen a few times. The V gene is TRBV27, the J gene TRBJ2-7; 8 bases line up with TRBD1. The junction had 12 bases not matched to a gene; V was cut back by 7 bases and J by 7 bases. Germline V lookup: CDR1 MNHEY, CDR2 SMNVEV (reference sequence). The CDR3 length is 14 residues. Written as DNA, the CDR3 is TGTGCCAGCAAACAATCACAGGGGGTTGAAGAGCAGTACTTC. It yields the protein CASKQSQGVEEQYF.

In this sample, this clonotype turned up many times. V is TRBV10-2 and J is TRBJ2-2; unclear D gene. The ends were cut back, 7 bases at V and 4 bases at J, with 7 bases in the middle. This CDR3 comprises 12 residues. The germline gives CDR1 WSHSY, CDR2 SAAADI. The CDR3 DNA reads as TGCGCCAGCACCGGATTCACCGGGGAGCTGTTTTTT. Translation gives CASTGFTGELFF.

J is TRBJ1-1 and V is TRBV7-9; perhaps TRBD1 as D (5 bases). V shed 6 bases and J shed 1 base, with 9 bases lying between them. Germline-derived CDR1 and CDR2 are SEHNR and FQNEAQ (reference sequence). The CDR3 is 13 amino acids. CDR3 nucleotides: TGTGCCAGCAGGCGTGACAGGAACACTGAAGCTTTCTTT. It yields the protein CASRRDRNTEAFF.

Written as DNA, the CDR3 is TGTGCCTGGAGTGTTCTGGCGTCGGGAGATACGCAGTATTTT. Its protein product is CAWSVLASGDTQYF. The chain recombines TRBV30 with TRBJ2-3; D unresolved. CDR3 size: 14 residues. The V end lost 0 bases, the J end lost 5 bases, and 12 bases lay between the germline ends. The germline CDR1 and CDR2 sequences are GTSNPN and SVGIG (reference sequence).

This clonotype appeared many times. The rearrangement uses TRBV12-3 or TRBV12-4 and TRBJ2-1; D gene unclear. This CDR3 is built from 16 residues. Trimming shortened V by 7 bases and J by 5 bases, and 21 bases separated the two germline ends. The CDR3 nucleotides are TGTGCCAGCACCCTTCCGGGTAGAGGTAATAACAATGAGCAGTTCTTC. It is translated as CASTLPGRGNNNEQFF.

This clonotype was counted many times. This rearrangement joins TRBV5-1 to TRBJ2-1; D ambiguous. Deletions cut 3 bases from V and 0 bases from J, with 13 bases between. The CDR3 runs to 16 residues. Germline CDR1 is SGHRS and CDR2 is YFSETQ. The CDR3 region is CASSSQIMSSYNEQFF. CDR3 in DNA: TGCGCCAGCAGCTCCCAAATTATGAGCTCCTACAATGAGCAGTTCTTC.

This clonotype has ten or more counts. The rearrangement joins TRBV11-2 to TRBJ2-7; possibly TRBD1 for D (6 bases). Germline V gene data show CDR1 as SGHAT and CDR2 as FQNNGV. V shed 0 bases and J shed 0 bases, with 9 bases lying between them. This CDR3 contains 15 residues. The CDR3 DNA reads TGTGCCAGCAGCTTAGAAGGACAGAGCTCCTACGAGCAGTACTTC. This translates into CASSLEGQSSYEQYF.

This clonotype was observed many times. The chain joins TRBV7-9 to TRBJ2-3, with a possible D match to TRBD1 (6 bases). The CDR3 covers 16 residues. V lost 0 bases and J lost 1, with 11 bases in between. CDR1 and CDR2 (germline): SEHNR, FQNEAQ (reference sequence). DNA of the CDR3: TGTGCCAGCAGCTTAGCCCGGGACACTCGCACAGATACGCAGTATTTT. Amino acids: CASSLARDTRTDTQYF.

This clonotype has at least ten counts. This chain links TRBV10-3 with TRBJ2-1; D is tentatively TRBD1 or TRBD2 (6 bases each). The CDR3 has 15 amino acids. Trimming pared 6 bases from V and 4 bases from J, leaving 16 bases between. The germline gives CDR1 ENHRY, CDR2 SYGVKD. CDR3 region: CAISPGDKTYNEQFF. CDR3 nucleotide sequence: TGTGCCATCAGCCCGGGGGACAAAACGTACAATGAGCAGTTCTTC.

This clonotype was seen repeatedly, ten times or more. J is TRBJ2-7 and V is TRBV5-1; D may match TRBD1 or TRBD2 (5 bases each). CDR1 and CDR2 (germline): SGHRS, YFSETQ. V shed 0 bases and J shed 2 bases, with 12 bases lying between them. The length of the CDR3 is 15 residues. The CDR3 loop is CASSLDGTATYEQYF. CDR3 bases: TGCGCCAGCAGCTTGGATGGGACCGCGACCTACGAGCAGTACTTC.

This clonotype was detected ten times or more. The J gene is TRBJ2-5, the V gene TRBV5-1; 8 bases agree with TRBD1. This CDR3 has 13 residues. V was clipped by 3 bases and J by 3 bases; unmatched bases: 1. CDR1 is SGHRS and CDR2 is YFSETQ in the germline V gene. The CDR3 DNA follows: TGCGCCAGCAGCTGGACAGGGAAAGAGACCCAGTACTTC. Residues: CASSWTGKETQYF. Using reference TRBV5-1 and TRBJ2-5 for the parts outside the CDR3, the full variable domain is KAGVTQTPRYLIKTRGQQVTLSCSPISGHRSVSWYQQTPGQGLQFLFEYFSETQRNKGNFPGRFSGRQFSNSRSEMNVSTLELGDSALYLCASSWTGKETQYFGPGTRLLVL.

This clonotype showed up many times. CDR3 coding DNA: TGTGCCAGCAGCTTAAAGCGGGGGGGAATCAATGAGCAGTTCTTC. Its protein product is CASSLKRGGINEQFF. This chain links TRBV7-2 with TRBJ2-1, with 10 bases aligning to TRBD2. The ends lost 2 bases at V and 6 bases at J; junction bases unmatched: 4. Germline V lookup: CDR1 SGHTA, CDR2 FQGNSA. There are 15 residues in the CDR3.

This clonotype was observed at least ten times. This chain connects TRBV5-1 to TRBJ2-3, with 10 bases aligning to TRBD2. Germline-derived CDR1 and CDR2 are SGHRS and YFSETQ. The CDR3 runs to 18 residues. V lost 3 bases, J lost 1 base, and 11 bases stayed unmatched. In DNA, the CDR3 is TGCGCCAGCAGCTCCTACCTAGCGGGGGCCACACGCACAGATACGCAGTATTTT. Its protein is CASSSYLAGATRTDTQYF. Drawing the rest from reference TRBV5-1 and TRBJ2-3, the complete variable domain is KAGVTQTPRYLIKTRGQQVTLSCSPISGHRSVSWYQQTPGQGLQFLFEYFSETQRNKGNFPGRFSGRQFSNSRSEMNVSTLELGDSALYLCASSSYLAGATRTDTQYFGPGTRLTVL.

This clonotype was seen repeatedly, ten times or more. The V and J genes are TRBV5-1 and TRBJ2-5, with D possibly matching TRBD2 (6 bases). CDR1 is SGHRS, CDR2 YFSETQ, per germline. The CDR3 consists of 15 residues. Trimming shortened V by 8 bases and J by 3 bases, and 20 bases separated the two germline ends. The CDR3: CASTRGASEEETQYF. CDR3 coding DNA: TGCGCCAGTACTCGCGGGGCTAGTGAAGAAGAGACCCAGTACTTC. Combining the CDR3 with reference TRBV5-1 and TRBJ2-5 gives the whole variable domain KAGVTQTPRYLIKTRGQQVTLSCSPISGHRSVSWYQQTPGQGLQFLFEYFSETQRNKGNFPGRFSGRQFSNSRSEMNVSTLELGDSALYLCASTRGASEEETQYFGPGTRLLVL.

This clonotype came up many times. The J gene is TRBJ2-7, the V gene TRBV5-6, with 9 bases that match TRBD1. After removal of 3 bases from V and 9 bases from J, the junction contained 10 bases not matched to a gene. The CDR3 runs 14 residues. The germline V gene has CDR1 SGHDT and CDR2 YYEEEE. CDR3 region: CASSSIGQGSPQYF. The CDR3, as DNA: TGTGCCAGCAGCTCTATTGGACAGGGGTCCCCGCAGTACTTC.